The 21 T cell receptor beta chains in this list originate from one sample, sequenced in a study of technical replicates of blood from a handful of donors. Repertoires were generated with immunoSEQ multiplex PCR, while TCRdb's copy carries only in-frame clones and drops some. This sample has tens of thousands of clones, with around nine tenths found just once. The specimen sequenced was T cells isolated from PBMCs. The receptors shown here come from a human donor in good health.

The chain employs TRBV9 and TRBJ2-3, with TRBD2 as a possible D gene (5 bases). With 4 bases removed from V and 0 bases from J, the gap between germline ends came to 15 bases. From germline, CDR1 is SGDLS and CDR2 YYNGEE. CDR3 length equals 16 residues. Written as DNA, the CDR3 is TGTGCCAGCAGCCCCCAGAGCGGCGGGAGCACAGATACGCAGTATTTT. This gives the protein CASSPQSGGSTDTQYF.

V and J are TRBV19 and TRBJ1-1; no definite D call. The CDR3 spans 15 residues. Trimming removed 1 base at V and 1 base at J, with 10 bases between. Per the germline V gene, CDR1 is LNHDA and CDR2 is SQIVND (reference sequence). The CDR3 DNA reads as TGTGCCAGTAGTATAGCGAGGTTCGCGAACACTGAAGCTTTCTTT. Protein: CASSIARFANTEAFF. Full variable domain (remainder filled in from reference TRBV19 and TRBJ1-1): DGGITQSPKYLFRKEGQNVTLSCEQNLNHDAMYWYRQDPGQGLRLIYYSQIVNDFQKGDIAEGYSVSREKKESFPLTVTSAQKNPTAFYLCASSIARFANTEAFFGQGTRLTVV.

This chain uses TRBV5-1 with TRBJ2-3, with 7 bases matching TRBD1. The V gene's germline CDR1 is SGHRS and CDR2 YFSETQ. V gave up 4 bases and J gave up 2 bases; unmatched junction bases: 10. The CDR3 has 16 residues. The CDR3 bases are TGCGCCAGCAGCGGACAAGGACAGGTGATCACAGATACGCAGTATTTT. It is translated as CASSGQGQVITDTQYF.

This clone has a handful of counts. The chain joins TRBV4-1 to TRBJ2-1, with D possibly being TRBD1 (6 bases). Germline CDR1 reads MGHRA; CDR2 reads YSYEKL. The CDR3 sequence is 13 residues long. With 4 bases removed from V and 9 bases from J, the gap between germline ends came to 13 bases. The CDR3 loop reads CASSRVQGIEQFF. The CDR3, as DNA: TGCGCCAGCAGCCGTGTACAGGGAATTGAGCAGTTCTTC.

The CDR3 region has the DNA TGTGCCAGCAGCGCGGATCCGGGACTAGCAGGGGATACGCAGTATTTT. It specifies CASSADPGLAGDTQYF. This chain joins TRBV9 and TRBJ2-3, with 9 bases lining up with TRBD2. This CDR3 comprises 16 residues. Germline trimming cut 3 bases from V and 6 bases from J; bases unmatched to any gene: 11. The V gene's germline CDR1 is SGDLS and CDR2 YYNGEE. The full variable domain, in which reference TRBV9 and TRBJ2-3 provide the parts outside the CDR3, is DSGVTQTPKHLITATGQRVTLRCSPRSGDLSVYWYQQSLDQGLQFLIQYYNGEERAKGNILERFSAQQFPDLHSELNLSSLELGDSALYFCASSADPGLAGDTQYFGPGTRLTVL.

The V call is TRBV4-1, the J call TRBJ2-3, with 8 nucleotides matching TRBD2. This CDR3 spans 16 amino acids. Germline CDR1 reads MGHRA; CDR2 reads YSYEKL. V trimming: 2 bases; J trimming: 5 bases; junction bases outside the gene matches: 9. CDR3 sequence (DNA): TGCGCCAGCAGCCAATCAAGCGGGAGCTGGGGAGATACGCAGTATTTT. Residues: CASSQSSGSWGDTQYF.

J is TRBJ1-1 and V is TRBV27; 8 bases agree with TRBD1. The CDR3 sequence is 18 residues long. The germline CDR1 and CDR2 sequences are MNHEY and SMNVEV (reference sequence). V lost 1 base to trimming and J lost 1 base; unmatched junction nucleotides: 11. This CDR3 reads CASSLYPFDRGWNTEAFF. Written as DNA, the CDR3 is TGTGCCAGCAGTTTATACCCCTTTGACAGGGGATGGAACACTGAAGCTTTCTTT.

The rearrangement uses TRBV11-1 and TRBJ2-3; 8 nucleotides agree with TRBD2. Germline V gives CDR1 SGHAT, CDR2 FQDESV (reference sequence). The CDR3 runs to 16 residues. Trimming took 5 bases from V and 3 from J; bases not matched to a gene: 10. For the CDR3, the DNA is TGTGCCAGCAGCCCACGGGCGAGCGGGAGTACAGATACGCAGTATTTT. Protein: CASSPRASGSTDTQYF.

The rearrangement uses TRBV25-1 and TRBJ2-2, with a weak D call TRBD1 (5 bases). V gave up 4 bases and J gave up 8 bases, with 23 bases separating them. Germline CDR1 reads MGHDK; CDR2 reads SYGVNS. The CDR3 contains 17 residues. The CDR3 region has the DNA TGTGCCAGCAGTGCCTACTATAGGGGAAGGAGTTTTGGGGAGCTGTTTTTT. Its protein is CASSAYYRGRSFGELFF.

The chain couples TRBV27 to TRBJ1-1; D remains unclear. Per the germline V gene, CDR1 is MNHEY and CDR2 is SMNVEV (reference sequence). The CDR3 extends over 17 amino acids. Between the trimmed V and J ends, which lost 5 bases and 0 bases, there was a span of 19 bases. CDR3 DNA sequence: TGTGCCAGCAGTCCGGCAGAGGACTTCACAATGAACACTGAAGCTTTCTTT. Its translation is CASSPAEDFTMNTEAFF.

V gene TRBV2 combines with J gene TRBJ2-5, with 11 bases lining up with TRBD1. V shed 3 bases, J shed 5 bases, and the junction held 5 bases outside the gene matches. The CDR3 contains 15 residues. Per the germline V gene, CDR1 is SNHLY and CDR2 is FYNNEI. In DNA, the CDR3 is TGTGCCAGCAGTGAGGACAGGGGGCTTCGGGAGACCCAGTACTTC. It yields the protein CASSEDRGLRETQYF. The variable domain in full, completed from reference TRBV2 and TRBJ2-5, reads EPEVTQTPSHQVTQMGQEVILRCVPISNHLYFYWYRQILGQKVEFLVSFYNNEISEKSEIFDDQFSVERPDGSNFTLKIRSTKLEDSAMYFCASSEDRGLRETQYFGPGTRLLVL.

The chain uses TRBV13 and TRBJ2-1; no reliable D call. The length of the CDR3 is 11 residues. Trimming took off 5 bases at V and 6 bases at J, with 5 bases between the two ends. The V gene's germline CDR1 is PRHDT and CDR2 FYEKMQ (reference sequence). The CDR3 nucleotides are TGTGCCAGCAGCCCCAGCAATGAGCAGTTCTTC. It yields the protein CASSPSNEQFF.

The chain uses TRBV4-3 and TRBJ2-2, with 7 bases that match TRBD1. The ends lost 3 bases at V and 2 bases at J; junction bases unmatched: 12. This CDR3 spans 18 amino acids. Germline V gene lookup returns CDR1 LGHNA and CDR2 YSLEER. The CDR3 coding sequence is TGCGCCAGCAGCCAGACGCTCGGGGACAGCTTTAACACCGGGGAGCTGTTTTTT. Its protein product is CASSQTLGDSFNTGELFF.

This clone was detected only once. The chain carries TRBV2 and TRBJ1-4; a weak D match, TRBD1 (5 bases). The V gene lost 4 bases and the J gene lost 8 bases, with 20 bases spanning the gap. The length of the CDR3 is 16 residues. The germline V gene has CDR1 SNHLY and CDR2 FYNNEI. The CDR3 here is CASSVRDLQVEEKLFF. The CDR3 DNA reads TGTGCCAGCAGTGTAAGGGACTTACAAGTAGAAGAAAAACTGTTTTTT. Using reference TRBV2 and TRBJ1-4 for the parts outside the CDR3, the full variable domain is EPEVTQTPSHQVTQMGQEVILRCVPISNHLYFYWYRQILGQKVEFLVSFYNNEISEKSEIFDDQFSVERPDGSNFTLKIRSTKLEDSAMYFCASSVRDLQVEEKLFFGSGTQLSVL.

The rearrangement uses TRBV18 and TRBJ2-7; TRBD1 aligns across 9 bases. Germline CDR1 KGHSH, CDR2 LQKENI. V gave up 6 bases and J gave up 5 bases; unmatched junction bases: 11. CDR3 length equals 15 residues. The CDR3 is CASSRSGTGIHEQYF. The CDR3 DNA reads as TGTGCCAGCTCGCGTTCCGGGACAGGGATCCACGAGCAGTACTTC.

This chain uses TRBV4-3 with TRBJ2-1; TRBD2 matches 11 bases. The trim removed 0 bases at V and 4 bases at J, leaving 2 bases unmatched. The CDR3 runs 16 residues. Per germline, CDR1 LGHNA and CDR2 YSLEER. The CDR3 DNA reads as TGCGCCAGCAGCCAAGAGGGACTAGCGGATTACAATGAGCAGTTCTTC. Translation gives CASSQEGLADYNEQFF.

V is TRBV11-3 and J is TRBJ2-2, with D hard to call. The CDR3 sequence is 12 residues long. V gave up 0 bases and J gave up 8 bases, with 4 bases separating them. Germline lookup yields CDR1 SGHNT and CDR2 YENEEA. The chain's CDR3 is CASSLDRGELFF. CDR3 in DNA: TGTGCCAGCAGCTTAGATCGTGGGGAGCTGTTTTTT.

The rearrangement uses TRBV25-1 and TRBJ2-1; 12 nucleotides match TRBD1. The CDR3 has 16 amino acids. V lost 4 bases, J lost 8 bases, and 9 bases stayed unmatched. Germline V gives CDR1 MGHDK, CDR2 SYGVNS. As DNA, the CDR3 is TGTGCCAGCAGTGGAATCCGGGACAGGGGGCGGTATGAGCAGTTCTTC. Amino acids: CASSGIRDRGRYEQFF.

The chain employs TRBV28 and TRBJ1-1; TRBD1 aligns across 9 bases. The CDR3 runs to 14 residues. The V gene's germline CDR1 is MDHEN and CDR2 SYDVKM. Unmatched junction bases numbered 2, after V lost 4 bases and J lost 2 bases. The CDR3 protein is CASSYTGGNTEAFF. The CDR3 bases are TGTGCCAGCAGTTATACAGGGGGCAACACTGAAGCTTTCTTT.

This clone was picked up one time. The gene calls are TRBV15 and TRBJ1-3; no firm D call. V gave up 0 bases and J gave up 0 bases, with 9 bases separating them. The V gene's germline CDR1 is LNHNV and CDR2 YYDKDF (reference sequence). The length of the CDR3 is 16 residues. CDR3 sequence: CATSRDEESSGNTIYF. CDR3 DNA: TGTGCCACCAGCAGAGATGAGGAGAGCTCTGGAAACACCATATATTTT.

The V and J genes are TRBV29-1 and TRBJ2-2; D gene ambiguous. From germline, CDR1 is SQVTM and CDR2 ANQGSEA. CDR3 size: 13 residues. V was shortened by 4 bases and J by 2 bases, with 8 bases between the two germline ends. This CDR3 is CSVVAGNTGELFF. CDR3 DNA sequence: TGCAGCGTTGTCGCAGGAAACACCGGGGAGCTGTTTTTT.